This note documents a single T cell receptor beta chain sequence. Its antigen is unknown. The CDR3 runs to 15 residues. Per germline, CDR1 SNHLY and CDR2 FYNNEI. The germline V and J ends were trimmed by 8 bases and 1 base, with 16 bases remaining between them. This sample was included in a study of OX40 agonist ivuxolimab in advanced cancers. Study-wide background: A male proportion of 82.7% was recorded, with mean age approximately 56 years and range about 20 to 90. Partial responses were achieved by three patients, of whom one had hepatocellular carcinoma and two had cutaneous melanoma.

Some clones are missing from TCRdb's copy, which holds only in-frame ones; the method was immunoSEQ multiplex PCR. The table records more than 65,000 clones, about 88% of them present only once. General study points: Expansion of clones was among the lowest in partial responders at 0.1-3.0 mg/kg. Clonal expansion from baseline to week 6 occurred in both CD4+ and CD8+ T cells.

Here the sequenced sample was CD4+ or CD8+ T cells sorted from blood, taken in a trial of the OX40 agonist ivuxolimab. The chain couples TRBV2 to TRBJ2-3, with a tentative D call TRBD1 (5 bases). This sequence originates from an adult with an advanced solid tumor such as melanoma, head and neck, liver or kidney cancer. The CDR3 sequence is CASGPLAQGTDTQYF. The CDR3 DNA reads TGTGCCAGCGGCCCACTGGCACAGGGCACAGATACGCAGTATTTT.